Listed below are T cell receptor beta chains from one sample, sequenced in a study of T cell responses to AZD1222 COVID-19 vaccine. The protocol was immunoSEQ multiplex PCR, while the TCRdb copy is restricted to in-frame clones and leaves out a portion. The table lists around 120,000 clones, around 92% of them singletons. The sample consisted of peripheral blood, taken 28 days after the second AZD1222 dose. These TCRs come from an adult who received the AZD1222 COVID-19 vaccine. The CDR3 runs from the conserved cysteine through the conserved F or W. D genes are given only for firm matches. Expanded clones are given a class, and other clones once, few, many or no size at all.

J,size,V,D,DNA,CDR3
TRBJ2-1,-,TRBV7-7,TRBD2,TGTGCTAGCAGCCTTAGCGGGGGGGCCTACAATGAGCAGTTCTTC,CASSLSGGAYNEQFF
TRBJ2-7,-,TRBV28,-,TGTGCCACCCAAACACAAACCTACGAGCAGTACTTC,CATQTQTYEQYF
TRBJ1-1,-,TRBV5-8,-,TGTGCCAGCAGCTTGGATGGAGCACGGGGAAACACTGAAGCTTTCTTT,CASSLDGARGNTEAFF
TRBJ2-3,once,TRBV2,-,TGTGCCAGCATGGGGCCCACAGATACGCAGTATTTT,CASMGPTDTQYF
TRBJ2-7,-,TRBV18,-,TGTGCCAGCTCACCAGGGATTCTATACGAGCAGTACTTC,CASSPGILYEQYF
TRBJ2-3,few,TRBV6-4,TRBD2,TGTGCCAGCAGTGTATCAAGCGGGGGAACAGATACGCAGTATTTT,CASSVSSGGTDTQYF
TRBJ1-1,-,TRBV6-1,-,TGTGCCAGCCGAACCCCGGGGGCGGCGAACACTGAAGCTTTCTTT,CASRTPGAANTEAFF
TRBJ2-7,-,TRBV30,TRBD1,TGTGCCTGGAGTGAAATCGGGACAGGGCTACCTTTCTACGAGCAGTACTTC,CAWSEIGTGLPFYEQYF
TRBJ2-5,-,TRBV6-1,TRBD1,TGTGCCAGCAGTGACGGACAGGTCCTTAGGGAGACCCAGTACTTC,CASSDGQVLRETQYF
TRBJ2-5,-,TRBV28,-,TGTGCCAGCAGTTTACCGGGCAGTGGGGAGACCCAGTACTTC,CASSLPGSGETQYF
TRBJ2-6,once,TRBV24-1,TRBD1,TGTGCCACCAGCGCTAAAAGGGCTGGACAGGGTCCCGGGGCCAACGTCCTGACTTTC,CATSAKRAGQGPGANVLTF
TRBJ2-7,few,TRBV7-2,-,TGTGCCAGCAGCTACCGGACTGGGGGACGCGAGCAGTACTTC,CASSYRTGGREQYF
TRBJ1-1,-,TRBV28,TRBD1,TGTGCCAGCAGTCGGGACAGGGAGTACGCTGAAGCTTTCTTT,CASSRDREYAEAFF
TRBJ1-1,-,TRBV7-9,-,TGTGCCAGCAGACGACCCACCGACGGCAATATGAACACTGAAGCTTTCTTT,CASRRPTDGNMNTEAFF
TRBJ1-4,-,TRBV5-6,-,TGTGCCAGCAGCTTGGATTGGGGTGAAAAACTGTTTTTT,CASSLDWGEKLFF
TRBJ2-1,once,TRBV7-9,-,TGTGCCAGCAGCTTAGACAGGCTTTCCTACAATGAGCAGTTCTTC,CASSLDRLSYNEQFF
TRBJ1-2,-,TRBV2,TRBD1,TGTGCCAGCATCACAGGGGAATCTCTCTATGGCTACACCTTC,CASITGESLYGYTF